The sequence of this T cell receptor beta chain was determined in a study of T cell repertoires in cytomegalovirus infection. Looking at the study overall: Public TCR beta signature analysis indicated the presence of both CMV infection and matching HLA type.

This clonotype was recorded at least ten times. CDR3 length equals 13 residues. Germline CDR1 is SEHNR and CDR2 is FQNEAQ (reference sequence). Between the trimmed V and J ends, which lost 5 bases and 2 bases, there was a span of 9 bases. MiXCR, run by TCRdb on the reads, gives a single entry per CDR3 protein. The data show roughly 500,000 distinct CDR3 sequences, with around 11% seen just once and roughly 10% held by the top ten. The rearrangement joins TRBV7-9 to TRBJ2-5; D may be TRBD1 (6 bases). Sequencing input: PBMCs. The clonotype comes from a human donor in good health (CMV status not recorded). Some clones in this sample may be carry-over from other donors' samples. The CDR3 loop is CASSRDRQETQYF. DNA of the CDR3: TGTGCCAGCAGCCGAGACAGGCAAGAGACCCAGTACTTC.